This TCR beta chain was sequenced in a study of early T cells in non-severe SARS-CoV-2 infection. In TCRdb, the 5' RACE reads were re-called with MiXCR into one record per CDR3 protein. The sample yields 25,000 to 30,000 distinct CDR3 sequences, 4% to 5.5% seen once. The CDR3 runs 11 residues. The germline V and J ends were trimmed by 6 bases and 11 bases, with 13 bases remaining between them. The receptor's source is an adult who was a healthcare worker with PCR-confirmed SARS-CoV-2 infection or an uninfected control (not recorded which). Source material: whole blood. The chain carries TRBV12-3 or TRBV12-4 and TRBJ1-1; D might be TRBD1 (5 bases). CDR3 loop: CASSPGPGAFF. CDR3 coding DNA: TGTGCCAGCAGCCCGGGACCTGGGGCTTTCTTT.